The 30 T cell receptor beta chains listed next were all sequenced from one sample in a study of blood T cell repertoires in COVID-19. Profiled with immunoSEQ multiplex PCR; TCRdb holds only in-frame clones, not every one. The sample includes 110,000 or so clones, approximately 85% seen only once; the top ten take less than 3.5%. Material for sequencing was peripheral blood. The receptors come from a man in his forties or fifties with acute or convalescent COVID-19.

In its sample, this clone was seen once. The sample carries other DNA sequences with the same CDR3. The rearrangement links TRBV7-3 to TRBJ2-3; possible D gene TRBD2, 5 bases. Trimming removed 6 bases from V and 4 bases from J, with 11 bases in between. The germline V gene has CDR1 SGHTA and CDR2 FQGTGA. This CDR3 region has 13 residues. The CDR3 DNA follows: TGTGCCAGCAGTCCGACCGGGGCAGATACGCAGTATTTT. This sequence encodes CASSPTGADTQYF.

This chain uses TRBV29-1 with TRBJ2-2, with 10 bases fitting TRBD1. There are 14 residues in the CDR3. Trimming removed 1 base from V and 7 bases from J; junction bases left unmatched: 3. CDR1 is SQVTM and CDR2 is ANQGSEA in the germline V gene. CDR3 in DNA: TGCAGCGTTGAAGGACAGGGGGCGCACGGGGAGCTGTTTTTT. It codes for CSVEGQGAHGELFF.

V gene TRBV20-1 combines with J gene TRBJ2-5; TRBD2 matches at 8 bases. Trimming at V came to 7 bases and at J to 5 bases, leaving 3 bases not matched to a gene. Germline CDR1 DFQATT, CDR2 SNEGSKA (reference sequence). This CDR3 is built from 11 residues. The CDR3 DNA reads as TGCAGTGTAGCGGGGCTGGAGACCCAGTACTTC. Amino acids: CSVAGLETQYF.

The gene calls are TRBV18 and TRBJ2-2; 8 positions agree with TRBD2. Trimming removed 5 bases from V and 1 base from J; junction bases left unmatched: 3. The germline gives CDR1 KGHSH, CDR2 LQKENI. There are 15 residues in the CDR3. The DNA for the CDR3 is TGTGCCAGCTCAGTACTAGCGGTGAACACCGGGGAGCTGTTTTTT. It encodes CASSVLAVNTGELFF.

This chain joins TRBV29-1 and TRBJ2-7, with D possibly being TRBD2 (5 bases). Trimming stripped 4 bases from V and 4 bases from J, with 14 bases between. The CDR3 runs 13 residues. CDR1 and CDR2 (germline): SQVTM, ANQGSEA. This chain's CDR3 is CSVVKEGGYEQYF. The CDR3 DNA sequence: TGCAGCGTTGTGAAGGAAGGCGGGTACGAGCAGTACTTC.

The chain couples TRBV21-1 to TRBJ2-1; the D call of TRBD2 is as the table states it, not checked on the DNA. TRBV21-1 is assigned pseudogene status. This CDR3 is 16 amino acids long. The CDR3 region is CASSSPGLAPPNEQFF. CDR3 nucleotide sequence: TGTGCCAGCAGCTCCCCCGGACTAGCCCCTCCGAATGAGCAGTTCTTC.

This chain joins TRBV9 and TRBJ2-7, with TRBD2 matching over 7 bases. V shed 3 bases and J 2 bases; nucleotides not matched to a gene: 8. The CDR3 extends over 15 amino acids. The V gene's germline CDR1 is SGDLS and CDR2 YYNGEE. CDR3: CASSEGGRDPYEQYF. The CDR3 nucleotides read TGTGCCAGCAGCGAGGGTGGGAGGGACCCCTACGAGCAGTACTTC. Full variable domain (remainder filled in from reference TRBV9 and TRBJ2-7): DSGVTQTPKHLITATGQRVTLRCSPRSGDLSVYWYQQSLDQGLQFLIQYYNGEERAKGNILERFSAQQFPDLHSELNLSSLELGDSALYFCASSEGGRDPYEQYFGPGTRLTVT.

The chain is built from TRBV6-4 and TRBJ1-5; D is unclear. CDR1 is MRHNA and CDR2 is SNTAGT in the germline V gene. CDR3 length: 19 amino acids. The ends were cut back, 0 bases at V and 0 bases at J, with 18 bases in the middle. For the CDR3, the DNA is TGTGCCAGCAGTGACTCTTTGTGGCAGTATAACGCTAGCAATCAGCCCCAGCATTTT. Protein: CASSDSLWQYNASNQPQHF.

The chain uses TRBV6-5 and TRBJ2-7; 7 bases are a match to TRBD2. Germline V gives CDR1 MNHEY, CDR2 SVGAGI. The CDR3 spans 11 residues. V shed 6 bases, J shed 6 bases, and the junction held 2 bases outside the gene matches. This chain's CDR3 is CASRGEGEQYF. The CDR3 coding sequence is TGTGCCAGCAGGGGGGAGGGCGAGCAGTACTTC.

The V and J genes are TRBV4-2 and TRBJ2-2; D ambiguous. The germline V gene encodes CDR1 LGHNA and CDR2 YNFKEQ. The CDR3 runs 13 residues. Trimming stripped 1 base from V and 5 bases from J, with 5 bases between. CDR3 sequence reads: CASSQAPTGELFF. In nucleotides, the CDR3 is TGTGCCAGCAGCCAAGCCCCAACCGGGGAGCTGTTTTTT.

CDR3 residues: CAISEGQGIEQYF. Written as DNA, the CDR3 is TGTGCCATCAGTGAGGGACAGGGAATCGAGCAGTACTTC. The chain combines TRBV10-3 with TRBJ2-7; 8 nucleotides agree with TRBD1. Per the germline V gene, CDR1 is ENHRY and CDR2 is SYGVKD. The length of the CDR3 is 13 residues. The ends lost 2 bases at V and 6 bases at J; junction bases unmatched: 3.

Here the CDR3 DNA reads TGTGCCACCAGTGAAGGACTTACAGATACGCAGTATTTT. Protein sequence: CATSEGLTDTQYF. V usage is TRBV24-1 and J usage is TRBJ2-3; D is perhaps TRBD2 (5 bases). From germline, CDR1 is KGHDR and CDR2 SFDVKD. V was shortened by 4 bases and J by 3 bases, with 7 bases between the two germline ends. This CDR3 comprises 13 residues.

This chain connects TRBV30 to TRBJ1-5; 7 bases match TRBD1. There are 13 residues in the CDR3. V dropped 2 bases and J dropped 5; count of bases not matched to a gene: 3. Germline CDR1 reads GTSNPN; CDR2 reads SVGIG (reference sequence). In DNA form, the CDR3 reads TGTGCCTGGAGTCGCCAGGGGGATCAGCCCCAGCATTTT. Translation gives CAWSRQGDQPQHF. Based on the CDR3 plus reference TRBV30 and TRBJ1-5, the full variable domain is SQTIHQWPATLVQPVGSPLSLECTVEGTSNPNLYWYRQAAGRGLQLLFYSVGIGQISSEVPQNLSASRPQDRQFILSSKKLLLSDSGFYLCAWSRQGDQPQHFGDGTRLSIL.

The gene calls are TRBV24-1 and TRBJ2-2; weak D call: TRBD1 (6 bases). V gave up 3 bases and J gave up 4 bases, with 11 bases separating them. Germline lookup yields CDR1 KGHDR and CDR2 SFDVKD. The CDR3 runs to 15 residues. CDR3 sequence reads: CATSDPDRITGELFF. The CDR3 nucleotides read TGTGCCACCAGTGATCCGGACAGAATCACCGGGGAGCTGTTTTTT.

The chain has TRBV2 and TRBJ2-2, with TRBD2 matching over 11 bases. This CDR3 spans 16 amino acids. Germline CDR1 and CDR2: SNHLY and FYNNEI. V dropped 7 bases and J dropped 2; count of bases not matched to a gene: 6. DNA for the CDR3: TGTGCCAGCACTCGACTAGCGGGGACCAACACCGGGGAGCTGTTTTTT. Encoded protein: CASTRLAGTNTGELFF.

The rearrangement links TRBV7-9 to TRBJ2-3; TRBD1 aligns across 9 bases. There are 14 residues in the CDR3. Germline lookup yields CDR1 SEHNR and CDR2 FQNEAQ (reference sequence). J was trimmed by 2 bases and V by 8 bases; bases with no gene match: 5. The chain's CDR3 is CASARDRDTDTQYF. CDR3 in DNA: TGTGCCAGCGCAAGGGACAGGGACACAGATACGCAGTATTTT.

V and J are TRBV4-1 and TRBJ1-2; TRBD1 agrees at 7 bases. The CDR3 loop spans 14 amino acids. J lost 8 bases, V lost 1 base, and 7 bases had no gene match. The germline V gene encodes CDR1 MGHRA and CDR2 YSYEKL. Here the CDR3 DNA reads TGCGCCAGCAGCCAAGTCACAGGGGCGCGGGGCTACACCTTC. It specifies CASSQVTGARGYTF.

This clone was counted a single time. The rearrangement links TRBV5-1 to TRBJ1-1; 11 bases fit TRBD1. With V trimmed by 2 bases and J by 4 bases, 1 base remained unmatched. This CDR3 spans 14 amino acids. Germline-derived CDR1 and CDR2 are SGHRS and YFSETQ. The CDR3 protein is CASSFGTGGTEAFF. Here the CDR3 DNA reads TGCGCCAGCAGCTTCGGGACAGGGGGCACTGAAGCTTTCTTT.

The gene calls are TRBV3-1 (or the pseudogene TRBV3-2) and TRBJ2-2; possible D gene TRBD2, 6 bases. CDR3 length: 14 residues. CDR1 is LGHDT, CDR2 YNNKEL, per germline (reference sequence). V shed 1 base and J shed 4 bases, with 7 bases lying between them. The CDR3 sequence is CASSQGDFTGELFF. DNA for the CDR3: TGTGCCAGCAGCCAAGGGGACTTCACCGGGGAGCTGTTTTTT.

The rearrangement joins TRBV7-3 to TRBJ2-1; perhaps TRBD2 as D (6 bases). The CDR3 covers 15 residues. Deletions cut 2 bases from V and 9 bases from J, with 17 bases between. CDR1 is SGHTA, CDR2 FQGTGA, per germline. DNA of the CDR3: TGTGCCAGCAGCTTAGGGGGGACCCCTGCAGGTGAGCAGTTCTTC. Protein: CASSLGGTPAGEQFF.

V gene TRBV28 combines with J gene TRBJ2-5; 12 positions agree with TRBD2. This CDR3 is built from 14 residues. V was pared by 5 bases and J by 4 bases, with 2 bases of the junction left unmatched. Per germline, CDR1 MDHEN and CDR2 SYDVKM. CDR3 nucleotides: TGTGCCAGCAGTACTAGCGGGGGGTTAGAGACCCAGTACTTC. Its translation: CASSTSGGLETQYF.

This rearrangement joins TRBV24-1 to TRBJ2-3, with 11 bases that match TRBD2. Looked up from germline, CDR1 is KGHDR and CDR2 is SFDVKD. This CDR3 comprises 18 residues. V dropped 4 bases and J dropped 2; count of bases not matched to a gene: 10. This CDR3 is CATSDPKLAGEHTDTQYF. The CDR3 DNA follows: TGTGCCACCAGTGACCCGAAACTAGCGGGGGAACACACAGATACGCAGTATTTT.

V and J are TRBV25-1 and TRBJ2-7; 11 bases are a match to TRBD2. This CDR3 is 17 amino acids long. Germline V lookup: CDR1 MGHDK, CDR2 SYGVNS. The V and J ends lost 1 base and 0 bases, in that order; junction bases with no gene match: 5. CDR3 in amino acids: CASSESVGLADSYEQYF. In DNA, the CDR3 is TGTGCCAGCAGTGAATCGGTGGGACTAGCGGACTCCTACGAGCAGTACTTC.

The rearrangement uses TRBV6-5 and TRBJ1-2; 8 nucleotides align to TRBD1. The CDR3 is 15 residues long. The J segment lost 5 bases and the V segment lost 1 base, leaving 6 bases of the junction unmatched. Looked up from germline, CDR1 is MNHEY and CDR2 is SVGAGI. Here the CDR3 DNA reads TGTGCCAGCAGTTACTTGCAGGGGGCCGAATATGGCTACACCTTC. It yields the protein CASSYLQGAEYGYTF.

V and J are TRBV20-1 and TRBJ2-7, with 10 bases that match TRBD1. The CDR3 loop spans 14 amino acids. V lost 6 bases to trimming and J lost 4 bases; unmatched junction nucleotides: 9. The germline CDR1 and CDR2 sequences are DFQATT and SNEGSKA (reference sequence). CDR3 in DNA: TGCAGTGCCAGTTCCGGGACAGGGGAGTACGAGCAGTACTTC. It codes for CSASSGTGEYEQYF.

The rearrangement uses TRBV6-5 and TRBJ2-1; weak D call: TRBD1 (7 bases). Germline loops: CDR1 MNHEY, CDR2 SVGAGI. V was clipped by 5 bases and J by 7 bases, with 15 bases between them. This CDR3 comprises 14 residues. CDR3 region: CASSQTGSGNEQFF. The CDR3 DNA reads TGTGCCAGCAGTCAGACAGGGAGCGGGAATGAGCAGTTCTTC.

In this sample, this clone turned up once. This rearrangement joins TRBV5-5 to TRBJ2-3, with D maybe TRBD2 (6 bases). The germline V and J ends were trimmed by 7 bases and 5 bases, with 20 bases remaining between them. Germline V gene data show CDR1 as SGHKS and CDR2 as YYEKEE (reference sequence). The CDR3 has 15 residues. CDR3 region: CASQIRAGSGDTQYF. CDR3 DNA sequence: TGTGCCAGCCAGATACGGGCGGGATCTGGAGATACGCAGTATTTT.

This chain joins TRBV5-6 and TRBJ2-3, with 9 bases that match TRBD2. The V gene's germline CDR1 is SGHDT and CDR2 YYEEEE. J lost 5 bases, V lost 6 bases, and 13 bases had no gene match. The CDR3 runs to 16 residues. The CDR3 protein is CASTRLSGGRVDTQYF. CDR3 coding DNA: TGTGCCAGCACCCGCCTGAGCGGGGGGAGGGTAGATACGCAGTATTTT.

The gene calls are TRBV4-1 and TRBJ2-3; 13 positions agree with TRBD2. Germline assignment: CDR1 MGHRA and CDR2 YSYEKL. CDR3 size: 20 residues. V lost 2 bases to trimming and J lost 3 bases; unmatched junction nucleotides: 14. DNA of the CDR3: TGCGCCAGCAGCCAACTTACTAGCGGGGGGGCCTCCCCTCTGACAGATACGCAGTATTTT. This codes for CASSQLTSGGASPLTDTQYF.

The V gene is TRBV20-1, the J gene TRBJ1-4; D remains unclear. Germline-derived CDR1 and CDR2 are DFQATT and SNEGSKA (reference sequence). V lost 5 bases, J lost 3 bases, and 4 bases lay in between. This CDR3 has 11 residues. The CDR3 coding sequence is TGCAGTGCTTCAGCTAATGAAAAACTGTTTTTT. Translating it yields CSASANEKLFF.